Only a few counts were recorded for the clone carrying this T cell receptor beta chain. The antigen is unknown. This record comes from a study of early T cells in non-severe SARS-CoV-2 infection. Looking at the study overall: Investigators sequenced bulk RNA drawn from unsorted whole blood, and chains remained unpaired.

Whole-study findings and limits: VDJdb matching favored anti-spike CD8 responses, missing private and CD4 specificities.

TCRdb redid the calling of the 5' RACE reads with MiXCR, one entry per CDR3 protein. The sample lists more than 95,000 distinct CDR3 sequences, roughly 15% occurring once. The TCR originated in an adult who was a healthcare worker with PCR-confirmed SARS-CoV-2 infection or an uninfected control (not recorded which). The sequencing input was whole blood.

The CDR3 loop reads CSAGGNSYNEQFF. Written as DNA, the CDR3 is TGCAGTGCGGGGGGAAACTCCTACAATGAGCAGTTCTTC. The J gene is TRBJ2-1, the V gene TRBV20-1; possibly TRBD2 for D (6 bases). Trimming left V 6 bases short and J 0 bases short, with 9 bases between. The CDR3 spans 13 residues. CDR1 is DFQATT, CDR2 SNEGSKA, per germline (reference sequence).